The 13 T cell receptor beta chains below come from one sample, sequenced in a study of CD8 T cells in ankylosing spondylitis. TCRdb reanalysed the 5' RACE reads using MiXCR and keeps one entry per CDR3 protein. The sample lists 300,000 to 400,000 distinct CDR3 sequences; under 14% were seen once. Sequences were obtained from blood, either unsorted or a sorted T cell fraction (not recorded which). The receptors were sampled from a female donor with ankylosing spondylitis or in good health (not recorded which).

Many counts were recorded for this clonotype. The chain joins TRBV5-6 to TRBJ2-1, with TRBD1 identical over 9 bases. V lost 3 bases to trimming and J lost 14 bases; unmatched junction nucleotides: 9. In germline, CDR1 is SGHDT, CDR2 YYEEEE. The CDR3 covers 13 residues. The CDR3, as DNA: TGTGCCAGCAGCTCGGTTACATGGACAGGGGAGTTCTTC. It yields the protein CASSSVTWTGEFF.

This clonotype was detected many times. The chain carries TRBV7-9 and TRBJ1-1, with D unresolved. Germline CDR1 reads SEHNR; CDR2 reads FQNEAQ (reference sequence). Between the trimmed V and J ends, which lost 2 bases and 0 bases, there was a span of 7 bases. The CDR3 totals 14 residues. The CDR3 region is CASSLPAMNTEAFF. Written as DNA, the CDR3 is TGTGCCAGCAGCTTACCAGCCATGAACACTGAAGCTTTCTTT.

This clonotype was counted at least ten times. This chain links TRBV27 with TRBJ1-5; D not resolved. The CDR3 runs 17 residues. Germline CDR1 MNHEY, CDR2 SMNVEV (reference sequence). Trimming left V 2 bases short and J 7 bases short, with 21 bases between. DNA for the CDR3: TGTGCCAGCAGTTTAGTCCGGATGGCCGCGCCCTACCAGCCCCAGCATTTT. It yields the protein CASSLVRMAAPYQPQHF.

This clonotype was seen a handful of times. This sequence joins TRBV6-2 or TRBV6-3 and TRBJ2-4; 12 bases are shared with TRBD1. Germline loops: CDR1 MNHEY, CDR2 SVGEGT. V was clipped by 8 bases and J by 0 bases; unmatched bases: 8. The CDR3 totals 17 residues. The CDR3 DNA follows: TGTGCCAGCTCCGGGACAGGGGGCTTCCTAGCCAAAAACATTCAGTACTTC. Protein: CASSGTGGFLAKNIQYF.

This clonotype has ten or more counts. The chain carries TRBV20-1 and TRBJ2-3; no clear D gene. Deletions cut 4 bases from V and 0 bases from J, with 14 bases between. The germline gives CDR1 DFQATT, CDR2 SNEGSKA (reference sequence). The CDR3 contains 15 residues. Written as DNA, the CDR3 is TGCAGTGCTACCGAGCAAGCCCCGAGCACAGATACGCAGTATTTT. Translating it yields CSATEQAPSTDTQYF.

The table lists this clonotype with a few counts. V gene TRBV10-3 combines with J gene TRBJ1-2; D perhaps matches TRBD1 (6 bases). Germline V CDR1 and CDR2: ENHRY, SYGVKD. The CDR3 extends over 12 amino acids. V dropped 11 bases and J dropped 0 bases, with 10 bases sitting between them. The CDR3 DNA sequence: TGTGCCTCCGGACAGCCTAACTATGGCTACACCTTC. This sequence encodes CASGQPNYGYTF.

The chain joins TRBV5-1 to TRBJ1-1; TRBD1 aligns across 10 bases. CDR1 is SGHRS, CDR2 YFSETQ, per germline. The CDR3 totals 16 residues. V dropped 1 base and J dropped 4; count of bases not matched to a gene: 7. The CDR3 sequence: CASSLSGQGVGTEAFF. The CDR3 DNA reads as TGCGCCAGCAGCTTGTCAGGACAGGGGGTTGGCACTGAAGCTTTCTTT.

In this sample, this clonotype turned up a few times. J is TRBJ2-5 and V is TRBV15; D gene ambiguous. The CDR3 is 13 residues long. Germline CDR1 is LNHNV and CDR2 is YYDKDF (reference sequence). Trimming removed 0 bases from V and 4 bases from J, with 6 bases in between. The CDR3 sequence: CATSRDLPETQYF. The DNA for the CDR3 is TGTGCCACCAGCAGAGATCTCCCAGAGACCCAGTACTTC.

This chain uses TRBV20-1 with TRBJ2-1; 13 bases map to TRBD2. Germline lookup yields CDR1 DFQATT and CDR2 SNEGSKA (reference sequence). This CDR3 is 14 amino acids long. The V gene end was trimmed by 6 bases and the J gene end by 5 bases; junction bases not matched to a gene: 4. CDR3 sequence (DNA): TGCAGTGCCCGGACTAGCGGGAGCCACAATGAGCAGTTCTTC. Translation: CSARTSGSHNEQFF.

This clonotype was recorded at least ten times. CDR3 nucleotide sequence: TGTGCCAGCAGCTTAGTGAGCGGGAGGGCCCTCGCCTACGAGCAGTACTTC. Translated: CASSLVSGRALAYEQYF. The rearrangement links TRBV7-6 to TRBJ2-7; TRBD2 matches at 10 bases. Trimming at V came to 1 base and at J to 2 bases, leaving 8 bases not matched to a gene. CDR1 is SGHVS and CDR2 is FNYEAQ in the germline V gene. The CDR3 runs 17 residues.

This clonotype was seen at least ten times. The chain is built from TRBV20-1 and TRBJ2-5; perhaps TRBD2 as D (5 bases). CDR1 DFQATT and CDR2 SNEGSKA come from the germline V gene (reference sequence). The length of the CDR3 is 11 residues. Trimming stripped 5 bases from V and 4 bases from J, with 8 bases between. Here the CDR3 DNA reads TGCAGTGCTGAGGAGGTAGAGACCCAGTACTTC. Protein sequence: CSAEEVETQYF.

Note on this clonotype: A much bigger clone sits one base away, suggesting this may be a read error. The chain carries TRBV7-9 and TRBJ2-1; 7 bases map to TRBD2. This CDR3 region has 16 residues. The germline V gene has CDR1 SEHNR and CDR2 FQNEAQ (reference sequence). The junction had 8 bases not matched to a gene; V was cut back by 2 bases and J by 4 bases. The CDR3 DNA is TGTGCCAGCAGCTTAACGACTAGCTGGGGGTACAATGAGCAGTTCTTC. Translation gives CASSLTTSWGYNEQFF.

This chain's CDR3 is CASSGSGGAGADTQYF. CDR3 in DNA: TGCGCCAGCAGTGGTAGCGGGGGGGCTGGGGCAGATACGCAGTATTTT. The rearrangement joins TRBV5-1 to TRBJ2-3; 11 bases are a match to TRBD2. J was trimmed by 4 bases and V by 5 bases; bases with no gene match: 9. The germline CDR1 and CDR2 sequences are SGHRS and YFSETQ. CDR3 length: 16 residues.